This T cell receptor (beta chain) was identified during a study of blood T cell repertoires in COVID-19. Across the whole study: Samples of COVID-19 (acute and convalescent) were obtained from the United States, Italy and Spain. Sources were T cells, B-cell-depleted T cells, or PBMCs; the material itself was cDNA or gDNA.

As originally analysed: Amplification from reference gene primers served as the basis for estimated nucleated cell counts. The protocol was immunoSEQ multiplex PCR, while the TCRdb copy is restricted to in-frame clones and leaves out a portion. The V and J calls and clone size were taken over from that table, and D and trimming were inferred from the DNA. The sample includes approximately 200,000 clones, 80% to 90% of them seen just once. The CDR3 sequence is 13 residues long. V trimming: 5 bases; J trimming: 15 bases; junction bases outside the gene matches: 8. Germline V lookup: CDR1 SGHTA, CDR2 FQGNSA.

The chain couples TRBV7-2 to TRBJ2-1; 12 bases agree with TRBD2. The material sequenced was peripheral blood. The origin of this receptor is a man between 60 and 75 years old with acute or convalescent COVID-19. The CDR3 spells CASSETLAGGLFF. In DNA form, the CDR3 reads TGTGCCAGCAGCGAGACACTAGCGGGGGGCCTGTTCTTC.